These 11 T cell receptor beta chains originate from one sample sequenced in a study of T cells in Graves' hyperthyroidism and ophthalmopathy. Researchers took RNA transcripts and amplified the TCR beta CDR3 regions from them. The HTBI primer set drove a first-round RT-PCR of the TCR CDR3. TCRdb recomputed calls from the multiplex PCR reads with MiXCR, one row per CDR3 protein. The sample lists roughly 350,000 distinct CDR3 sequences; 13% to 15% were seen once. The sample consisted of blood. These receptors came from a woman under 40 with Graves' ophthalmopathy.

This clonotype has a count of ten or more. CDR3 nucleotide sequence: TGTGCCAGCAGTTTGGTCACGCGGGTTCCGTACGAGCAGTACTTC. Protein sequence: CASSLVTRVPYEQYF. This chain connects TRBV28 to TRBJ2-7; maybe TRBD2 (5 bases). Germline loops: CDR1 MDHEN, CDR2 SYDVKM. Trimming left V 3 bases short and J 4 bases short, with 16 bases between. This CDR3 has 15 amino acids.

This clonotype was detected ten times or more. The rearrangement links TRBV29-1 to TRBJ1-2, with D possibly being TRBD1 (5 bases). The CDR3 is made up of 15 amino acids. Germline loops: CDR1 SQVTM, CDR2 ANQGSEA. V was clipped by 3 bases and J by 1 base, with 15 bases between them. As DNA, the CDR3 is TGCAGCGTTGATGTGCAGGGTGGGAGTAACTATGGCTACACCTTC. Its translation: CSVDVQGGSNYGYTF. Drawing the rest from reference TRBV29-1 and TRBJ1-2, the complete variable domain is SAVISQKPSRDICQRGTSLTIQCQVDSQVTMMFWYRQQPGQSLTLIATANQGSEATYESGFVIDKFPISRPNLTFSTLTVSNMSPEDSSIYLCSVDVQGGSNYGYTFGSGTRLTVV.

This clonotype was picked up many times. This chain connects TRBV20-1 to TRBJ2-7; TRBD1 agrees at 10 bases. The CDR3 length is 14 residues. Germline assignment: CDR1 DFQATT and CDR2 SNEGSKA (reference sequence). The ends lost 5 bases at V and 2 bases at J; junction bases unmatched: 6. This chain's CDR3 is CSAVRTGGPYEQYF. CDR3 nucleotide sequence: TGCAGTGCTGTCCGGACAGGGGGGCCCTACGAGCAGTACTTC.

This clonotype was counted ten times or more. The CDR3 DNA reads TGTGCCAGCAGCCGGGACAGCTCAAACTATGGCTACACCTTC. Its protein is CASSRDSSNYGYTF. The chain combines TRBV12-3 or TRBV12-4 with TRBJ1-2; TRBD1 agrees at 7 bases. V shed 6 bases, J shed 2 bases, and the junction held 6 bases outside the gene matches. The CDR3 spans 14 residues.

This clonotype was counted a few times. This may arise from a read error, as a much more abundant clone is one base away. The chain uses TRBV28 and TRBJ1-1, with no clear D. V was trimmed by 5 bases and J by 2 bases, leaving 18 bases between them. Per the germline V gene, CDR1 is MDHEN and CDR2 is SYDVKM. The CDR3 runs 16 residues. CDR3 amino acids: CASSPRRGRANTEAFF. In DNA form, the CDR3 reads TGTGCCAGCAGTCCACGACGTGGGCGAGCTAACACTGAAGCTTTCTTT.

In this sample, this clonotype turned up many times. The chain recombines TRBV11-2 with TRBJ1-4; TRBD1 might be the D (6 bases). CDR1 SGHAT and CDR2 FQNNGV come from the germline V gene. V was trimmed by 0 bases and J by 6 bases, leaving 14 bases between them. The CDR3 sequence is 16 residues long. The CDR3 nucleotides are TGTGCCAGCAGCTTAGACCCCAGGGGAGGGTATGAAAAACTGTTTTTT. This gives the protein CASSLDPRGGYEKLFF.

There are many counts of this clonotype. This rearrangement joins TRBV2 to TRBJ1-6; no clear D gene. Germline lookup yields CDR1 SNHLY and CDR2 FYNNEI. V was trimmed by 8 bases and J by 8 bases, leaving 10 bases between them. The CDR3 totals 12 residues. CDR3 loop: CASRVMDSPLHF. CDR3 sequence (DNA): TGTGCCAGCCGAGTTATGGATTCACCCCTCCACTTT.

CDR3 coding DNA: TGTGCCAGCAGACTCAGCGGGGGGGTGACCGGGGAGCTGTTTTTT. Amino acid sequence: CASRLSGGVTGELFF. The rearrangement uses TRBV3-1 and TRBJ2-2; 10 bases fit TRBD2. J was trimmed by 5 bases and V by 6 bases; bases with no gene match: 6. The CDR3 length is 15 residues. CDR1 and CDR2 (germline): LGHDT, YNNKEL (reference sequence).

The chain links TRBV4-1 to TRBJ1-3; D might be TRBD1 (6 bases). The CDR3 sequence is 16 residues long. Germline loops: CDR1 MGHRA, CDR2 YSYEKL. Trimming took 2 bases from V and 7 from J, leaving 18 bases between them. The CDR3 DNA sequence: TGCGCCAGCAGCCAAATACCCGGACAGAGCCATAACACCATATATTTT. Encoded protein: CASSQIPGQSHNTIYF.

The chain recombines TRBV9 with TRBJ1-2; 10 bases are a match to TRBD1. V gave up 3 bases and J gave up 0 bases; unmatched junction bases: 8. Looked up from germline, CDR1 is SGDLS and CDR2 is YYNGEE. The CDR3 is 17 residues long. CDR3 sequence reads: CASSGSRDRGANYGYTF. The CDR3 nucleotides are TGTGCCAGCAGCGGATCCCGGGACAGGGGAGCTAACTATGGCTACACCTTC.

The chain recombines TRBV4-1 with TRBJ2-1; the match to TRBD2 covers 9 bases. The V gene's germline CDR1 is MGHRA and CDR2 YSYEKL. This CDR3 has 16 amino acids. V was clipped by 0 bases and J by 7 bases; unmatched bases: 7. Here the CDR3 reads CASSQDRGGGGNEQFF. The CDR3 coding sequence is TGCGCCAGCAGCCAAGATAGGGGCGGGGGGGGGAATGAGCAGTTCTTC.